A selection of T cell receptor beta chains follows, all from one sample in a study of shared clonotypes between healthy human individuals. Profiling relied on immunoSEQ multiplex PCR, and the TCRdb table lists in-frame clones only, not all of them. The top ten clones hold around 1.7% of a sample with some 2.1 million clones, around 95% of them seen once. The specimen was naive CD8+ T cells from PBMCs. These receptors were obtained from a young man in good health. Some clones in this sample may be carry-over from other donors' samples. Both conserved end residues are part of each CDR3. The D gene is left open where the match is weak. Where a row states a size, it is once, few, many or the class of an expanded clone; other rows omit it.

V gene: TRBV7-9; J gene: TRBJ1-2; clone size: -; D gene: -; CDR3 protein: CASSLVEDSYGYTF; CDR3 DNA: TGTGCCAGCAGCTTAGTTGAGGATTCCTATGGCTACACCTTC
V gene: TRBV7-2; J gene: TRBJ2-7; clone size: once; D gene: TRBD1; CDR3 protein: CASSLGAGGAGRAYEQYF; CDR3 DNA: TGTGCCAGCAGCTTAGGGGCAGGGGGCGCCGGGAGAGCCTACGAGCAGTACTTC
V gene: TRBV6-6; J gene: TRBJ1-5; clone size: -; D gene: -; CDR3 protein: CASSAGSNQPQHF; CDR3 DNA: TGTGCCAGCAGTGCGGGATCCAATCAGCCCCAGCATTTT
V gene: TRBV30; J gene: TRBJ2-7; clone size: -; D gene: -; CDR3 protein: CAWSPSYEQYF; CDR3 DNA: TGTGCCTGGAGTCCATCCTACGAGCAGTACTTC
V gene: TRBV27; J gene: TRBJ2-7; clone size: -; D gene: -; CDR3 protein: CASIGGIPHEQYF; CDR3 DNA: TGTGCCAGCATCGGAGGGATTCCACACGAGCAGTACTTC
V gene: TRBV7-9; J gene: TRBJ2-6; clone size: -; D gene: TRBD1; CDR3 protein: CASSSYTGVSGANVLTF; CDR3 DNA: TGTGCCAGCAGCTCGTATACAGGGGTCTCTGGGGCCAACGTCCTGACTTTC
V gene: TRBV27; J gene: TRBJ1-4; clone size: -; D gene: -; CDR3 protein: CASSFLREGEANEKLFF; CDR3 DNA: TGTGCCAGCAGTTTCCTTCGGGAGGGTGAGGCTAATGAAAAACTGTTTTTT
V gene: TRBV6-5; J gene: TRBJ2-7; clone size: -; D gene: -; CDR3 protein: CASSSLYEQYF; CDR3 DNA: TGTGCCAGCAGTTCCCTCTACGAGCAGTACTTC
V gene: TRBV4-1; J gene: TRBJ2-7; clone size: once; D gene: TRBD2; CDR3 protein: CASSQDLGLAVYEQYF; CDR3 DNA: TGCGCCAGCAGCCAAGATCTTGGACTAGCGGTCTACGAGCAGTACTTC
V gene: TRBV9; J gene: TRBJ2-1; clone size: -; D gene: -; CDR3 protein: CASSNDYNEQFF; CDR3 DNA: TGTGCCAGCTCTAACGACTACAATGAGCAGTTCTTC
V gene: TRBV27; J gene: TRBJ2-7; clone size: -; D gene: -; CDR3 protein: CASSLRVPPYEQYF; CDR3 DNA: TGTGCCAGCAGTTTAAGGGTCCCGCCCTACGAGCAGTACTTC
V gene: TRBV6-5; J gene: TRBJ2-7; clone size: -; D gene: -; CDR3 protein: CASSYTDRSYEQYF; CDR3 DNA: TGTGCCAGCAGTTACACTGACAGGAGCTACGAGCAGTACTTC
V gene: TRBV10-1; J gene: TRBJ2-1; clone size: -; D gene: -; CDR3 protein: CASSVTLASNEQFF; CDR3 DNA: TGCGCCAGCAGTGTGACCCTGGCCTCCAATGAGCAGTTCTTC
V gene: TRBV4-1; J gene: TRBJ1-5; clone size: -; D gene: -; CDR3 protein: CASSQDMQGRQPQHF; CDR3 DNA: TGCGCCAGCAGCCAAGATATGCAGGGTAGGCAGCCCCAGCATTTT
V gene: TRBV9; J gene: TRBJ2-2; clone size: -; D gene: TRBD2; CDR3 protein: CASTPAGAGELFF; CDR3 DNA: TGTGCCAGCACCCCAGCGGGAGCTGGGGAGCTGTTTTTT
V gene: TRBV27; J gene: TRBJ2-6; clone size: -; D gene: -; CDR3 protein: CASSPTESGANVLTF; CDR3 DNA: TGTGCCAGCAGTCCGACAGAGTCTGGGGCCAACGTCCTGACTTTC
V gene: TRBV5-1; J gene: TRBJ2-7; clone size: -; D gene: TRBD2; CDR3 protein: CASSLGDYSYEQYF; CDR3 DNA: TGCGCCAGCAGCTTGGGGGACTATTCCTACGAGCAGTACTTC
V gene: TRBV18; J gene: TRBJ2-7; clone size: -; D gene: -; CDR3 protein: CASSQRRDIYEQYF; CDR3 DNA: TGTGCCAGCTCACAACGCCGGGACATATACGAGCAGTACTTC
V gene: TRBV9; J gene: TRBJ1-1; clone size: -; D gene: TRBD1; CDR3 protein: CASSVVTGGEAFF; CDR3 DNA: TGTGCCAGCAGCGTAGTAACAGGGGGTGAAGCTTTCTTT
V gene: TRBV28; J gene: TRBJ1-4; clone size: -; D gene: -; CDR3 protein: CASSLFGEKLFF; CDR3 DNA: TGTGCCAGCAGCCTTTTCGGCGAAAAACTGTTTTTT
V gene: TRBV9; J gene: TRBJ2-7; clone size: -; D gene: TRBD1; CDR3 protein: CASSVAPQGRAYEQYF; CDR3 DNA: TGTGCCAGCAGCGTAGCCCCACAGGGGCGAGCCTACGAGCAGTACTTC
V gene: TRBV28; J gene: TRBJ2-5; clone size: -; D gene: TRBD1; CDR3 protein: CASNRDREGQETQYF; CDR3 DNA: TGTGCCAGCAATAGAGACAGGGAAGGGCAAGAGACCCAGTACTTC
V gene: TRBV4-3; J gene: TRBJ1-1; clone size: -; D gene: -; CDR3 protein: CASSRLTQAGTEAFF; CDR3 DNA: TGCGCCAGCAGCCGTCTTACACAGGCAGGGACTGAAGCTTTCTTT
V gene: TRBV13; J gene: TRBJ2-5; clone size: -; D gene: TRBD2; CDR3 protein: CASSPNPGGRETQYF; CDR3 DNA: TGTGCCAGCAGCCCCAATCCGGGGGGGAGGGAGACCCAGTACTTC